The clone carrying this T cell receptor beta chain turned up a few times. The antigen is unknown. CDR3 length: 15 amino acids. V gave up 6 bases and J gave up 3 bases; unmatched junction bases: 7. The germline gives CDR1 SEHNR, CDR2 FQNEAQ (reference sequence). These data come from a study of T-cell reconstitution after alpha-beta-depleted transplantation in children. Study-wide points: There were reportedly several hundred expanded graft clones from which alpha-beta T cells came about two months after transplant. The study traced high day-60 TCRbeta diversity in some patients to surviving recipient T cells and thymic progenitors. Newly produced T cells mostly accounted for T-cell counts and diversity one year post-transplant.

Preparation of the TCRbeta library involved a method that used unique molecular identifiers. TCRdb called the PCR reads again in MiXCR, with one record for every CDR3 protein. The table includes about 120,000 distinct CDR3 sequences, 9% to 12% detected once. This specimen consisted of PBMCs, obtained before TCRalphabeta/CD19-depleted stem cell transplant. This chain links TRBV7-9 with TRBJ2-1, with 8 bases lining up with TRBD2. This receptor was taken from a boy younger than 10 with acute lymphoblastic leukemia, due to receive a stem cell transplant. CDR3 in amino acids: CASSYKGTSYNEQFF. CDR3 in DNA: TGTGCCAGCAGTTATAAAGGGACTAGCTACAATGAGCAGTTCTTC.